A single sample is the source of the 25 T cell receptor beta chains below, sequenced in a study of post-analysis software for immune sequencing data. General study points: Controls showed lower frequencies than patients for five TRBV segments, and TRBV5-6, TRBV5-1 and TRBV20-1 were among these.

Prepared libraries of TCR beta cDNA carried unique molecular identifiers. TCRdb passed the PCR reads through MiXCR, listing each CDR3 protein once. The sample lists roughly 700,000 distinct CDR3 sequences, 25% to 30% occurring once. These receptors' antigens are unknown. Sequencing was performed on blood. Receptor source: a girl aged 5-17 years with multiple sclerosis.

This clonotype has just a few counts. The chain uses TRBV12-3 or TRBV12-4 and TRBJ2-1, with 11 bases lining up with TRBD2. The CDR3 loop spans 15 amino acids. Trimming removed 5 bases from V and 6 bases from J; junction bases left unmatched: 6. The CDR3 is CASSGTSGLVNEQFF. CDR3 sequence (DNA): TGTGCCAGCAGTGGGACTAGCGGCCTTGTCAATGAGCAGTTCTTC.

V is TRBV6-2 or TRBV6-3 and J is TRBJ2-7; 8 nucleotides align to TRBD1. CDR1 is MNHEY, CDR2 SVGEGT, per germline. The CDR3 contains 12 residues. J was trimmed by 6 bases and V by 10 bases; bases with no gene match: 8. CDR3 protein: CATEQGGFEQYF. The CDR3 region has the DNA TGTGCCACCGAACAGGGGGGCTTCGAGCAGTACTTC.

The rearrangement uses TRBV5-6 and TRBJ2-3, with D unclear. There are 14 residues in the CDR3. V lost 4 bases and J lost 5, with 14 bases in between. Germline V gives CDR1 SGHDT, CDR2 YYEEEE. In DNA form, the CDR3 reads TGTGCCAGCAGCCCGGCGTCTAGGGTAGATACGCAGTATTTT. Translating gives CASSPASRVDTQYF.

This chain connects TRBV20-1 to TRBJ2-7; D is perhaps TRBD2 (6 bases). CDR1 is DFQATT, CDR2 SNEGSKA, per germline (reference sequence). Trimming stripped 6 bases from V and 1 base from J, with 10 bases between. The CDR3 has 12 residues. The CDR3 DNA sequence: TGCAGTGCGGGGACTGGTTCCTACGAGCAGTACTTC. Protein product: CSAGTGSYEQYF.

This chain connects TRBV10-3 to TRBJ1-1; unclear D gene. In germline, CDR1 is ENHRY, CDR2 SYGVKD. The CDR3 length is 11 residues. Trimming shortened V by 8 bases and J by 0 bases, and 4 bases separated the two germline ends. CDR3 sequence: CAIRMNTEAFF. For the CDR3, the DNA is TGTGCCATCCGGATGAACACTGAAGCTTTCTTT.

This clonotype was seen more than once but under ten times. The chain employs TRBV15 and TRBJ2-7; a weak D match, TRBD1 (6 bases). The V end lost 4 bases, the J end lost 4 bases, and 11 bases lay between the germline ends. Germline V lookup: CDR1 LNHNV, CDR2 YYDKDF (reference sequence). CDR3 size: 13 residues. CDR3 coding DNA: TGTGCCACCAGCACACGCAGGGGTTACGAGCAGTACTTC. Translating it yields CATSTRRGYEQYF.

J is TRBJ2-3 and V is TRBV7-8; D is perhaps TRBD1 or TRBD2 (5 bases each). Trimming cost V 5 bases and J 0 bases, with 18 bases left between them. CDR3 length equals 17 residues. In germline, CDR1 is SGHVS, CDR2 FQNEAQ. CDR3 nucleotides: TGTGCCAGCAGCGCATACTCCGGGACCCCGAGCACAGATACGCAGTATTTT. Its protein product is CASSAYSGTPSTDTQYF.

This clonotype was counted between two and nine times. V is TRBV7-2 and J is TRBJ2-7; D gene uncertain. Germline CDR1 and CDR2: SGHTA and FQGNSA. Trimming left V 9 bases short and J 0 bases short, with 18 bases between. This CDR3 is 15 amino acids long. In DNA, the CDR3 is TGTGCCAGTAAAACTTCGGGTCCGGTCTCCTACGAGCAGTACTTC. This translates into CASKTSGPVSYEQYF.

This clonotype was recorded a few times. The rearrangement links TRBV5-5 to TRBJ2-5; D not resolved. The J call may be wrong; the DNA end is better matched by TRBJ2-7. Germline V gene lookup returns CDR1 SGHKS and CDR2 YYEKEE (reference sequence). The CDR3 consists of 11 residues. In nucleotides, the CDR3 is TGTGCCAGCAGATACGCGCGCGAGCAGTACTTC. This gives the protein CASRYAREQYF.

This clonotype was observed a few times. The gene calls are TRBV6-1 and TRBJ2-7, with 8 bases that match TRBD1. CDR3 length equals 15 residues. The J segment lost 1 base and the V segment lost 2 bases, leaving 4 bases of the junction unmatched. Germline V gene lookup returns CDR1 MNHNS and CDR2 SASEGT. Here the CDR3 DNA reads TGTGCCAGCAGTGAATGGACAGGGCTTTCCTACGAGCAGTACTTC. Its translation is CASSEWTGLSYEQYF.

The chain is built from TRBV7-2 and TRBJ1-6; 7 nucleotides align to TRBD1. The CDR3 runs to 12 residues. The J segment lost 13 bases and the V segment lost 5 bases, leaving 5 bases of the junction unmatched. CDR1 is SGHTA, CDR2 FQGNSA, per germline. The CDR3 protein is CASSRDRAPLHF. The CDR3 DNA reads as TGTGCCAGCAGCCGAGACAGGGCCCCCCTCCACTTT.

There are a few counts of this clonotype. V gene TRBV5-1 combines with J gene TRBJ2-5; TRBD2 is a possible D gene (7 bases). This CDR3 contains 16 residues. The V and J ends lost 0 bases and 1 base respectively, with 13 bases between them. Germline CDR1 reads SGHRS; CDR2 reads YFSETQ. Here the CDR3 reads CASSLVGGGLQETQYF. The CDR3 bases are TGCGCCAGCAGCTTGGTGGGGGGGGGCCTCCAAGAGACCCAGTACTTC.

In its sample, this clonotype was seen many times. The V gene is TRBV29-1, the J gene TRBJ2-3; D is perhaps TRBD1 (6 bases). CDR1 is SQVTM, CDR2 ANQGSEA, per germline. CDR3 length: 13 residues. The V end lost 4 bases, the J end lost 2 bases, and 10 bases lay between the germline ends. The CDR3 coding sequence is TGCAGCGTTGGGCAGGGGCACACAGATACGCAGTATTTT. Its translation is CSVGQGHTDTQYF.

The CDR3 region has the DNA TGTGCCACCAGTGACCGGGGGGGGGTATCCTACAATGAGCAGTTCTTC. Protein product: CATSDRGGVSYNEQFF. The chain has TRBV24-1 and TRBJ2-1; 8 bases are a match to TRBD2. V gave up 4 bases and J gave up 1 base; unmatched junction bases: 5. In germline, CDR1 is KGHDR, CDR2 SFDVKD. This CDR3 spans 16 amino acids.

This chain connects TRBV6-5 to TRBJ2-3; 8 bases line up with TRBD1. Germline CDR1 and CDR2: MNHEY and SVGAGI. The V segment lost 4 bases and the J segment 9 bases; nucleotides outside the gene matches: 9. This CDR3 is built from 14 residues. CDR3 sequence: CASSSGQARGTQYF. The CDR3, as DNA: TGTGCCAGCAGTTCGGGACAGGCAAGGGGGACGCAGTATTTT.

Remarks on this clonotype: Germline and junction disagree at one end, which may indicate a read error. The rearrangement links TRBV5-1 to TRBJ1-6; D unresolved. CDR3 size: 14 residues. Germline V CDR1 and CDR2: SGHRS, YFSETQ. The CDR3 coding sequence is TGCGCCAGCAGCTTGGGACCGACTAATCCACCCCTCCACTTT. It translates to CASSLGPTNPPLHF.

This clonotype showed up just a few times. Here the CDR3 DNA reads TGTGCCAGCAGCATTGGGACAGGGGACCGGGAGCAGTTCTTC. Translated, it gives CASSIGTGDREQFF. This chain joins TRBV7-9 and TRBJ2-1; 10 positions agree with TRBD1. The CDR3 sequence is 14 residues long. Germline V lookup: CDR1 SEHNR, CDR2 FQNEAQ (reference sequence). The ends lost 5 bases at V and 10 bases at J; junction bases unmatched: 8.

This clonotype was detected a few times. The CDR3 is CSAAISGTRGVQYF. DNA of the CDR3: TGCAGCGCTGCAATTAGCGGGACGCGGGGAGTGCAGTACTTC. This chain links TRBV29-1 with TRBJ2-5, with 8 bases aligning to TRBD2. V shed 7 bases and J 11 bases; nucleotides not matched to a gene: 18. The CDR3 extends over 14 amino acids. Germline CDR1 SQVTM, CDR2 ANQGSEA. Full variable domain (missing parts from reference TRBV29-1 and TRBJ2-5): SAVISQKPSRDICQRGTSLTIQCQVDSQVTMMFWYRQQPGQSLTLIATANQGSEATYESGFVIDKFPISRPNLTFSTLTVSNMSPEDSSIYLCSAAISGTRGVQYFGPGTRLLVL.

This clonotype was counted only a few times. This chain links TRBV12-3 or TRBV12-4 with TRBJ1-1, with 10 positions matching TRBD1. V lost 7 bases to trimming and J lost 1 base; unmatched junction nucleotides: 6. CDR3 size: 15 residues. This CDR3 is CASTRTGGWNTEAFF. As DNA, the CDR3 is TGTGCCAGCACCAGGACAGGGGGGTGGAACACTGAAGCTTTCTTT.

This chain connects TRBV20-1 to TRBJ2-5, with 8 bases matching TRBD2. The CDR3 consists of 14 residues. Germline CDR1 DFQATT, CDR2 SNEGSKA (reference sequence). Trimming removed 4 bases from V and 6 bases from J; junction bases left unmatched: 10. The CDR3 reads CSATETSVYQTQYF. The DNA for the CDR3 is TGCAGTGCTACCGAGACTAGCGTTTATCAGACCCAGTACTTC.

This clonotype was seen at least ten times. As DNA, the CDR3 is TGTGCCAGCAGTTTATCGACTAGCGGGGGCACAGATACGCAGTATTTT. As protein: CASSLSTSGGTDTQYF. This chain connects TRBV27 to TRBJ2-3; 11 bases agree with TRBD2. Germline CDR1 and CDR2: MNHEY and SMNVEV (reference sequence). J was trimmed by 1 base and V by 0 bases; bases with no gene match: 0. The CDR3 covers 16 residues.

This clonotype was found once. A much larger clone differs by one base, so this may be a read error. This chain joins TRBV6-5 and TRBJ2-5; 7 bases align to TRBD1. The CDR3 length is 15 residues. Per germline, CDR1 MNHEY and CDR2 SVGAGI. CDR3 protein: CTSSQGDRAQETQYF. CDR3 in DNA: TGTACCAGCAGTCAAGGAGACAGGGCGCAAGAGACCCAGTACTTC.

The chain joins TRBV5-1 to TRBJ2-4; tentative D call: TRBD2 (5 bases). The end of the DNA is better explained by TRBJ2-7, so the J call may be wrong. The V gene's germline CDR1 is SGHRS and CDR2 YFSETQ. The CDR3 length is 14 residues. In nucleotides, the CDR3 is TGCGCCAGCAAAACGACGGACGCAGGAGGCGAGCAGTACTTC. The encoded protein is CASKTTDAGGEQYF.

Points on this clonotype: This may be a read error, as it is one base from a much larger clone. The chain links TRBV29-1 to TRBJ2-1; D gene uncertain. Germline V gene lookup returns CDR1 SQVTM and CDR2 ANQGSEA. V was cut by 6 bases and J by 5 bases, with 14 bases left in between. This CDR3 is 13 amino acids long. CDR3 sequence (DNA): TGCAGCGTCCCCAGTTGGCCGGACAATGAGCAGTTCTTC. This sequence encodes CSVPSWPDNEQFF.

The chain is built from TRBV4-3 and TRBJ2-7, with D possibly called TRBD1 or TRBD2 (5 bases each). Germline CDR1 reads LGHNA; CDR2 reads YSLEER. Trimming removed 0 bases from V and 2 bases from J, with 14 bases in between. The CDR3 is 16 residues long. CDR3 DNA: TGCGCCAGCAGCCAAGATGAGGGACGGGAAACCTACGAGCAGTACTTC. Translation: CASSQDEGRETYEQYF.